Each of the 30 T cell receptor beta chains below was sequenced from the same sample in a study of cytomegalovirus exposure and HLA in healthy donors. Primers: 60 Vbeta forward and 13 Jbeta reverse. Generated by immunoSEQ multiplex PCR, the TCRdb table keeps only in-frame clones and is missing some. The data hold around 68,000 clones, with about 70% observed a single time. The sequenced material came from PBMCs. Receptor source: a woman aged 30 to 39 in good health and CMV-seronegative.

This chain joins TRBV18 and TRBJ2-1; D may be TRBD2 (6 bases). V lost 3 bases and J 3 bases, leaving 12 bases between the germline ends. Germline assignment: CDR1 KGHSH and CDR2 LQKENI. The CDR3 has 15 residues. In DNA, the CDR3 is TGTGCCAGCTCACCCCCGGGAGCCGACTACAATGAGCAGTTCTTC. Protein sequence: CASSPPGADYNEQFF.

Concerning this clone itself: Other DNA sequences in this sample translate to the same CDR3. J is TRBJ1-1 and V is TRBV14; tentative D call: TRBD1 (5 bases). The CDR3 loop spans 13 amino acids. From germline, CDR1 is SGHDN and CDR2 FVKESK. V lost 4 bases to trimming and J lost 5 bases, with 11 bases between them. The chain's CDR3 is CASSLSRGTEAFF. DNA of the CDR3: TGTGCCAGCAGCCTCTCCCGGGGGACTGAAGCTTTCTTT.

The J gene is TRBJ1-1, the V gene TRBV6-5; D might be TRBD1 (5 bases). Germline lookup yields CDR1 MNHEY and CDR2 SVGAGI. The CDR3 runs to 14 residues. Trimming pared 2 bases from V and 0 bases from J, leaving 7 bases between. The CDR3 DNA is TGTGCCAGCAGTTACGGAGGGGTGAACACTGAAGCTTTCTTT. Its translation is CASSYGGVNTEAFF.

The chain employs TRBV10-3 and TRBJ2-3; 8 positions match TRBD2. Trimming removed 3 bases from V and 2 bases from J; junction bases left unmatched: 4. Per germline, CDR1 ENHRY and CDR2 SYGVKD. This CDR3 is 15 amino acids long. CDR3 nucleotides: TGTGCCATCAGTGATACTAGCGGTTCCACAGATACGCAGTATTTT. Its translation is CAISDTSGSTDTQYF.

The chain is built from TRBV4-1 and TRBJ1-2, with D possibly matching TRBD1 (5 bases). Between the trimmed V and J ends, which lost 2 bases and 7 bases, there was a span of 8 bases. The CDR3 totals 12 residues. CDR1 and CDR2 (germline): MGHRA, YSYEKL. Written as DNA, the CDR3 is TGCGCCAGCAGCCAAACAACAGGTGGCTACACCTTC. Encoded protein: CASSQTTGGYTF.

CDR3 loop: CASSQVGTGYTEAFF. CDR3 nucleotide sequence: TGCGCCAGCAGCCAAGTCGGGACAGGGTATACTGAAGCTTTCTTT. This sequence joins TRBV4-1 and TRBJ1-1; 9 bases map to TRBD1. CDR1 and CDR2 (germline): MGHRA, YSYEKL. Unmatched junction bases numbered 5, after V lost 1 base and J lost 5 bases. This CDR3 is built from 15 residues.

This chain connects TRBV18 to TRBJ2-7; TRBD1 aligns across 9 bases. J lost 5 bases, V lost 4 bases, and 12 bases had no gene match. CDR3 size: 16 residues. Germline assignment: CDR1 KGHSH and CDR2 LQKENI. CDR3: CASSQGMGQGGHEQYF. DNA for the CDR3: TGTGCCAGCTCACAAGGGATGGGACAGGGAGGCCACGAGCAGTACTTC.

Comments on this clone: This likely comes from a read error, as the CDR3 has no conserved phenylalanine or tryptophan at its end. The V gene is TRBV6-5, the J gene TRBJ2-3, with TRBD2 as a possible D gene (5 bases). Germline V gene data show CDR1 as MNHEY and CDR2 as SVGAGI. V was trimmed by 6 bases and J by 7 bases, leaving 11 bases between them. This CDR3 has 12 residues. The CDR3 sequence: CASRPSGNTQYV. DNA for the CDR3: TGTGCCAGCAGACCATCCGGGAATACGCAGTATGTT.

The rearrangement joins TRBV5-6 to TRBJ1-2; D is undetermined. Germline V gene sequence: CDR1 SGHDT, CDR2 YYEEEE. The length of the CDR3 is 15 residues. Trimming left V 2 bases short and J 0 bases short, with 11 bases between. The CDR3 DNA reads TGTGCCAGCAGCTTCCGGGTCTCATCTAACTATGGCTACACCTTC. It yields the protein CASSFRVSSNYGYTF. The complete variable domain, with remaining parts taken from reference TRBV5-6 and TRBJ1-2, reads DAGVTQSPTHLIKTRGQQVTLRCSPKSGHDTVSWYQQALGQGPQFIFQYYEEEERQRGNFPDRFSGHQFPNYSSELNVNALLLGDSALYLCASSFRVSSNYGYTFGSGTRLTVV.

The count of this clone is one. CDR3: CASSPGVGAGTDTQYF. The CDR3 nucleotides are TGTGCCAGCAGCCCGGGCGTAGGGGCAGGCACAGATACGCAGTATTTT. This chain connects TRBV5-4 to TRBJ2-3, with D possibly matching TRBD1 (5 bases). With 4 bases removed from V and 1 base from J, the gap between germline ends came to 16 bases. The germline V gene has CDR1 SGHNT and CDR2 YYREEE (reference sequence). This CDR3 is built from 16 residues.

This chain connects TRBV19 to TRBJ1-4; 7 bases align to TRBD1. Trimming took 6 bases from V and 8 from J; bases not matched to a gene: 9. This CDR3 comprises 14 residues. Germline V CDR1 and CDR2: LNHDA, SQIVND (reference sequence). This chain's CDR3 is CASRGTAKYEKLFF. The CDR3 coding sequence is TGTGCCAGTAGGGGGACAGCCAAATACGAAAAACTGTTTTTT. Filled out from reference TRBV19 and TRBJ1-4, the complete variable domain reads DGGITQSPKYLFRKEGQNVTLSCEQNLNHDAMYWYRQDPGQGLRLIYYSQIVNDFQKGDIAEGYSVSREKKESFPLTVTSAQKNPTAFYLCASRGTAKYEKLFFGSGTQLSVL.

The rearrangement links TRBV10-1 to TRBJ2-3; a weak D match, TRBD1 (5 bases). V shed 3 bases and J shed 6 bases, with 10 bases lying between them. CDR1 is WNHNN and CDR2 is SYGVQD in the germline V gene (reference sequence). The CDR3 loop spans 13 amino acids. CDR3 DNA sequence: TGCGCCAGCAGTGAACGAAAGGGGGATACGCAGTATTTT. Translated, it gives CASSERKGDTQYF.

The chain combines TRBV7-3 with TRBJ2-2, with 8 bases lining up with TRBD1. The V segment lost 3 bases and the J segment 5 bases; nucleotides outside the gene matches: 5. The CDR3 is 15 residues long. Germline lookup yields CDR1 SGHTA and CDR2 FQGTGA. CDR3 in amino acids: CASSFGQGRTGELFF. CDR3 bases: TGTGCCAGCAGCTTCGGACAGGGCCGAACCGGGGAGCTGTTTTTT. The full variable domain, rest sourced from reference TRBV7-3 and TRBJ2-2, is GAGVSQTPSNKVTEKGKYVELRCDPISGHTALYWYRQSLGQGPEFLIYFQGTGAADDSGLPNDRFFAVRPEGSVSTLKIQRTERGDSAVYLCASSFGQGRTGELFFGEGSRLTVL.

This chain joins TRBV5-6 and TRBJ2-3; TRBD2 matches at 10 bases. The germline CDR1 and CDR2 sequences are SGHDT and YYEEEE. The CDR3 is 16 residues long. V shed 2 bases, J shed 5 bases, and the junction held 8 bases outside the gene matches. The CDR3 protein is CASSLERGGGGDTQYF. CDR3 bases: TGTGCCAGCAGCTTAGAGCGGGGGGGCGGAGGAGATACGCAGTATTTT.

The rearrangement links TRBV30 to TRBJ1-1, with D hard to call. Between the trimmed V and J ends, which lost 4 bases and 3 bases, there was a span of 9 bases. CDR3 length: 12 residues. CDR1 is GTSNPN, CDR2 SVGIG, per germline (reference sequence). CDR3: CAWTSGYTEAFF. CDR3 DNA: TGTGCCTGGACCTCCGGGTACACTGAAGCTTTCTTT.

The CDR3: CASSFGQTKNIQYF. CDR3 sequence (DNA): TGTGCCAGCAGTTTTGGACAGACCAAAAACATTCAGTACTTC. The gene calls are TRBV28 and TRBJ2-4, with D possibly TRBD1 on 6 matching bases. This CDR3 has 14 amino acids. Trimming stripped 3 bases from V and 2 bases from J, with 8 bases between. Looked up from germline, CDR1 is MDHEN and CDR2 is SYDVKM.

In its sample, this clone was seen once. V usage is TRBV5-1 and J usage is TRBJ1-1; no firm D call. V was shortened by 3 bases and J by 1 base, with 16 bases between the two germline ends. The CDR3 is 16 residues long. Germline V lookup: CDR1 SGHRS, CDR2 YFSETQ. CDR3 DNA sequence: TGCGCCAGCAGCTCACACCTCGGGTCTGGGAACACTGAAGCTTTCTTT. Protein product: CASSSHLGSGNTEAFF.

This clone occurred once. This chain links TRBV9 with TRBJ2-7; 9 bases match TRBD2. The junction had 6 bases not matched to a gene; V was cut back by 0 bases and J by 5 bases. CDR3 length: 15 amino acids. Germline CDR1 SGDLS, CDR2 YYNGEE. The CDR3 DNA reads TGTGCCAGCAGCGTAGGCGGGGGGGCTGCCAACGAGCAGTACTTC. Its protein is CASSVGGGAANEQYF. Full variable domain (outside the CDR3, taken from reference TRBV9 and TRBJ2-7): DSGVTQTPKHLITATGQRVTLRCSPRSGDLSVYWYQQSLDQGLQFLIQYYNGEERAKGNILERFSAQQFPDLHSELNLSSLELGDSALYFCASSVGGGAANEQYFGPGTRLTVT.

This chain connects TRBV6-1 to TRBJ1-3; a possible D gene is TRBD1 (6 bases). The CDR3 length is 15 residues. Germline V gene data show CDR1 as MNHNS and CDR2 as SASEGT. Trimming left V 10 bases short and J 1 base short, with 17 bases between. The CDR3 spells CATLDRSYSGNTIYF. As DNA, the CDR3 is TGTGCCACCCTGGACAGAAGTTATTCTGGAAACACCATATATTTT.

V usage is TRBV28 and J usage is TRBJ2-3; D is unclear. V was trimmed by 5 bases and J by 0 bases, leaving 12 bases between them. The CDR3 extends over 15 amino acids. The germline gives CDR1 MDHEN, CDR2 SYDVKM. The DNA of the CDR3 is TGTGCCAGCAGTGAGCCCACCCCTAGCACAGATACGCAGTATTTT. The encoded protein is CASSEPTPSTDTQYF.

The CDR3 region is CASSLNPGVGGYTF. In DNA form, the CDR3 reads TGCGCCAGCAGCTTGAACCCAGGGGTTGGGGGCTACACCTTC. The chain combines TRBV5-1 with TRBJ1-2; D may be TRBD1 (6 bases). This CDR3 has 14 residues. CDR1 is SGHRS and CDR2 is YFSETQ in the germline V gene. The V and J ends lost 1 base and 8 bases respectively, with 15 bases between them.

This clone was detected only a few times. In the same sample, other DNA sequences code for this CDR3. The gene calls are TRBV7-3 and TRBJ2-3; 10 nucleotides match TRBD1. The germline V gene encodes CDR1 SGHTA and CDR2 FQGTGA. This CDR3 is 15 amino acids long. Trimming took 2 bases from V and 6 from J; bases not matched to a gene: 5. CDR3 nucleotide sequence: TGTGCCAGCAGCTTAGTGGGACAGGGGACGGATACGCAGTATTTT. It translates to CASSLVGQGTDTQYF.

The chain links TRBV2 to TRBJ1-2; D perhaps matches TRBD1 (5 bases). This CDR3 comprises 13 residues. Germline CDR1 SNHLY, CDR2 FYNNEI. The CDR3, as DNA: TGTTCCACCTCGGGGGAGATTCGATATGGCTACACCTTC. Translation gives CSTSGEIRYGYTF.

The chain combines TRBV11-2 with TRBJ2-3, with D possibly being TRBD2 (6 bases). The CDR3 length is 15 residues. Trimming took 2 bases from V and 2 from J, leaving 11 bases between them. The germline V gene has CDR1 SGHAT and CDR2 FQNNGV. CDR3 loop: CASSLTGGDTDTQYF. The CDR3 DNA sequence: TGTGCCAGCAGCTTAACCGGGGGAGACACAGATACGCAGTATTTT.

The rearrangement joins TRBV6-5 to TRBJ2-7, with D perhaps TRBD2 (7 bases). CDR1 and CDR2 from the germline V gene are MNHEY and SVGAGI. The CDR3 is 16 amino acids. The V gene lost 4 bases and the J gene lost 3 bases, with 19 bases spanning the gap. In DNA, the CDR3 is TGTGCCAGCAGTTCATCGGGGTACAGGGACTACTACGAGCAGTACTTC. This encodes CASSSSGYRDYYEQYF.

This clone turned up a few times. This sequence joins TRBV2 and TRBJ2-5; 9 bases line up with TRBD2. In germline, CDR1 is SNHLY, CDR2 FYNNEI. The CDR3 runs to 14 residues. Trimming took 3 bases from V and 3 from J; bases not matched to a gene: 2. The CDR3 sequence is CASSERGGEETQYF. The CDR3, as DNA: TGTGCCAGCAGTGAGCGGGGGGGGGAAGAGACCCAGTACTTC.

V and J are TRBV7-3 and TRBJ2-1, with D perhaps matching TRBD1 (5 bases). V lost 4 bases, J lost 6 bases, and 10 bases lay in between. CDR3 length: 13 residues. Germline CDR1 SGHTA, CDR2 FQGTGA. The DNA of the CDR3 is TGTGCCAGCAGCTATATCCAGGGCAATGAGCAGTTCTTC. Its translation: CASSYIQGNEQFF. The full variable domain, rest sourced from reference TRBV7-3 and TRBJ2-1, is GAGVSQTPSNKVTEKGKYVELRCDPISGHTALYWYRQSLGQGPEFLIYFQGTGAADDSGLPNDRFFAVRPEGSVSTLKIQRTERGDSAVYLCASSYIQGNEQFFGPGTRLTVL.

There are a few counts of this clone. The chain links TRBV7-3 to TRBJ2-7, with 7 positions matching TRBD1. From germline, CDR1 is SGHTA and CDR2 FQGTGA. CDR3 length: 14 residues. J was trimmed by 0 bases and V by 5 bases; bases with no gene match: 4. DNA of the CDR3: TGTGCCAGCAGCCCTTCAGGGGGCTCCTACGAGCAGTACTTC. Encoded protein: CASSPSGGSYEQYF. Filled out from reference TRBV7-3 and TRBJ2-7, the complete variable domain reads GAGVSQTPSNKVTEKGKYVELRCDPISGHTALYWYRQSLGQGPEFLIYFQGTGAADDSGLPNDRFFAVRPEGSVSTLKIQRTERGDSAVYLCASSPSGGSYEQYFGPGTRLTVT.

V and J are TRBV19 and TRBJ2-3; possible D gene TRBD1, 6 bases. Germline lookup yields CDR1 LNHDA and CDR2 SQIVND (reference sequence). The CDR3 consists of 13 residues. V was trimmed by 6 bases and J by 4 bases, leaving 11 bases between them. This CDR3 is CASSGQRADTQYF. DNA for the CDR3: TGTGCCAGTAGCGGACAGAGGGCAGATACGCAGTATTTT.

This clone has just one count. J is TRBJ2-3 and V is TRBV10-3; D unresolved. The CDR3 runs 13 residues. V gave up 6 bases and J gave up 5 bases, with 12 bases separating them. Germline V gives CDR1 ENHRY, CDR2 SYGVKD. This chain's CDR3 is CAIRTTDGDTQYF. The CDR3 nucleotides read TGTGCCATCAGGACAACGGATGGAGATACGCAGTATTTT.